The following is a TCR beta chain sequence with its context. As processed by the authors: Estimates of nucleated cell counts were drawn from the amplification of reference gene primers. Repertoires were generated with immunoSEQ multiplex PCR, while TCRdb's copy carries only in-frame clones and drops some. The V and J calls and clone size come from that table; D and trimming were worked out from the DNA. The repertoire holds more than 30,000 clones, with 70% to 90% as singletons. The data were obtained in a study of blood T cell repertoires in COVID-19. Study summary: Specimens from acute and convalescent COVID-19 originated in the United States, Italy and Spain. Sample material is recorded as cDNA or gDNA derived from T cells, B-cell-depleted T cells, or PBMCs.

Looked up from germline, CDR1 is SNHLY and CDR2 is FYNNEI. V was pared by 6 bases and J by 4 bases, with 6 bases of the junction left unmatched. The CDR3 totals 14 residues. The gene calls are TRBV2 and TRBJ1-5, with TRBD1 matching over 7 bases. The specimen was peripheral blood. The receptor was isolated from a woman aged 40 to 50 with active or convalescent COVID-19. CDR3 residues: CASRPGQINQPQHF. The CDR3 DNA reads as TGTGCCAGCAGACCGGGACAGATTAATCAGCCCCAGCATTTT.